The 18 T cell receptor beta chains below all came from one sample that was sequenced in a study of cytomegalovirus exposure and HLA in healthy donors. It was with 60 Vbeta and 13 Jbeta primers that the PCR ran. TCRdb's copy holds only in-frame clones and misses some; the assay was immunoSEQ multiplex PCR. The sample contains roughly 55,000 clones, 77% of which appear only once. The sequencing sample was made of PBMCs. Source of these receptors: a female donor in good health and CMV-seronegative.

The rearrangement uses TRBV21-1 and TRBJ2-3; the table assigns TRBD1, which was not confirmed against the DNA. TRBV21-1 is flagged as a pseudogene. The CDR3 contains 16 residues. CDR3 amino acids: CASSKMVRGNEDTQYF. In DNA, the CDR3 is TGTGCCAGCAGCAAAATGGTCAGGGGGAACGAAGATACGCAGTATTTT.

The gene calls are TRBV4-1 and TRBJ2-2, with D perhaps matching TRBD2 (6 bases). V lost 0 bases and J lost 3, with 14 bases in between. The CDR3 consists of 17 residues. Germline-derived CDR1 and CDR2 are MGHRA and YSYEKL. CDR3 nucleotides: TGCGCCAGCAGCCAAGATCGGGGGACTTCTGACACCGGGGAGCTGTTTTTT. Its protein product is CASSQDRGTSDTGELFF.

The rearrangement links TRBV9 to TRBJ2-7, with D possibly being TRBD2 (7 bases). The germline CDR1 and CDR2 sequences are SGDLS and YYNGEE. Trimming took 0 bases from V and 3 from J, leaving 22 bases between them. CDR3 length: 18 amino acids. CDR3 in amino acids: CASSVGGGRGAEIYEQYF. Here the CDR3 DNA reads TGTGCCAGCAGCGTAGGGGGGGGGCGGGGAGCAGAGATCTACGAGCAGTACTTC.

This chain links TRBV5-1 with TRBJ2-5; 11 positions agree with TRBD2. The junction had 9 bases not matched to a gene; V was cut back by 1 base and J by 4 bases. This CDR3 has 17 amino acids. Germline V gene lookup returns CDR1 SGHRS and CDR2 YFSETQ. Here the CDR3 DNA reads TGCGCCAGCAGCTTGAGTCTAGCGGGGGGTACCGGAGAGACCCAGTACTTC. This codes for CASSLSLAGGTGETQYF.

The gene calls are TRBV11-3 and TRBJ2-3; possibly TRBD2 for D (5 bases). The germline CDR1 and CDR2 sequences are SGHNT and YENEEA. The CDR3 covers 14 residues. Trimming shortened V by 6 bases and J by 5 bases, and 15 bases separated the two germline ends. The CDR3 bases are TGTGCCAGCAGTCGGAACGGGGAGTTAGATACGCAGTATTTT. Protein sequence: CASSRNGELDTQYF.

V is TRBV30 and J is TRBJ2-7; the match to TRBD1 covers 9 bases. The CDR3 length is 15 residues. Germline values: CDR1 GTSNPN, CDR2 SVGIG (reference sequence). V shed 5 bases, J shed 4 bases, and the junction held 12 bases outside the gene matches. The CDR3 here is CAWAAPGQGVYEQYF. The CDR3 DNA follows: TGTGCCTGGGCAGCACCGGGACAGGGCGTATACGAGCAGTACTTC.

V is TRBV27 and J is TRBJ2-7; D possibly corresponds to TRBD1 (7 bases). With 4 bases removed from V and 6 bases from J, the gap between germline ends came to 16 bases. The CDR3 consists of 14 residues. Germline CDR1 and CDR2: MNHEY and SMNVEV (reference sequence). The CDR3, as DNA: TGTGCCAGCAGTTCGACCAGGGGGAGGTTCGAGCAGTACTTC. This encodes CASSSTRGRFEQYF.

V gene TRBV27 combines with J gene TRBJ1-2; TRBD1 agrees at 7 bases. V lost 8 bases, J lost 8 bases, and 8 bases stayed unmatched. CDR3 length: 12 amino acids. Germline CDR1 and CDR2: MNHEY and SMNVEV (reference sequence). The CDR3 nucleotides are TGTGCCAGCTCAACAGGGGCAGGCGGCTACACCTTC. Amino acids: CASSTGAGGYTF.

The chain employs TRBV10-3 and TRBJ1-2; 8 bases are a match to TRBD1. The CDR3 covers 13 residues. CDR1 is ENHRY and CDR2 is SYGVKD in the germline V gene. The J segment lost 8 bases and the V segment lost 6 bases, leaving 8 bases of the junction unmatched. CDR3 DNA sequence: TGTGCCATCAGGCAGACAGGGGTGGACGGCTACACCTTC. It is translated as CAIRQTGVDGYTF.

This clone was observed a handful of times. V is TRBV10-3 and J is TRBJ2-1, with 8 bases aligning to TRBD2. CDR1 is ENHRY and CDR2 is SYGVKD in the germline V gene. The ends lost 0 bases at V and 8 bases at J; junction bases unmatched: 15. CDR3 length: 18 amino acids. The CDR3 coding sequence is TGTGCCATCAGTGAGTCGAGCCCCAAAGCCGGGGGGGCTTATGAGCAGTTCTTC. Its translation: CAISESSPKAGGAYEQFF.

V usage is TRBV9 and J usage is TRBJ2-5; 8 bases line up with TRBD2. This CDR3 has 14 residues. Unmatched junction bases numbered 2, after V lost 3 bases and J lost 1 base. Germline assignment: CDR1 SGDLS and CDR2 YYNGEE. The chain's CDR3 is CASSEGTSQETQYF. In DNA, the CDR3 is TGTGCCAGCAGCGAGGGGACTAGCCAAGAGACCCAGTACTTC.

V gene TRBV19 combines with J gene TRBJ2-7, with 8 bases aligning to TRBD2. Germline trimming cut 4 bases from V and 2 bases from J; bases unmatched to any gene: 10. This CDR3 region has 16 residues. Germline loops: CDR1 LNHDA, CDR2 SQIVND (reference sequence). The CDR3 spells CASSNAWSGGPYEQYF. The CDR3 DNA reads TGTGCCAGTAGTAACGCCTGGAGCGGGGGTCCCTACGAGCAGTACTTC.

The chain has TRBV7-2 and TRBJ2-7; 10 positions match TRBD1. The CDR3 length is 14 residues. Germline V CDR1 and CDR2: SGHTA, FQGNSA. With 5 bases clipped from V and 3 bases from J, the junction kept 4 bases outside the gene matches. This chain's CDR3 is CASSARTGGYEQYF. CDR3 bases: TGTGCCAGCAGCGCCAGGACAGGGGGCTACGAGCAGTACTTC.

The rearrangement uses TRBV5-1 and TRBJ1-2, with D perhaps TRBD1 (6 bases). The CDR3 spans 13 residues. Germline CDR1 SGHRS, CDR2 YFSETQ. The ends were cut back, 4 bases at V and 6 bases at J, with 13 bases in the middle. The CDR3, as DNA: TGCGCCAGCAGCACGTACAGGGAAGATGGCTACACCTTC. It translates to CASSTYREDGYTF.

In DNA, the CDR3 is TGTGCCACCGGGGAGGACGGCTACGAGCAGTACTTC. Its translation is CATGEDGYEQYF. The gene calls are TRBV11-2 and TRBJ2-7; possibly TRBD2 for D (6 bases). The CDR3 consists of 12 residues. Between the trimmed V and J ends, which lost 10 bases and 3 bases, there was a span of 13 bases. CDR1 is SGHAT and CDR2 is FQNNGV in the germline V gene.

Note on this clone: Other DNA sequences in this sample translate to the same CDR3. The chain joins TRBV2 to TRBJ2-5; 12 bases map to TRBD2. Germline trimming cut 7 bases from V and 5 bases from J; bases unmatched to any gene: 8. Germline V lookup: CDR1 SNHLY, CDR2 FYNNEI. This CDR3 has 15 residues. The CDR3 DNA follows: TGTGCCAGCACCCGACTAGCGGGAGTGGGGGAGACCCAGTACTTC. It codes for CASTRLAGVGETQYF.

This clone occurred a few times. This chain links TRBV4-2 with TRBJ2-3; possibly TRBD2 for D (5 bases). The CDR3 is made up of 15 amino acids. V was cut by 5 bases and J by 6 bases, with 18 bases left in between. Looked up from germline, CDR1 is LGHNA and CDR2 is YNFKEQ. The CDR3 coding sequence is TGTGCCAGCAGCTCTCGTAGAGGGCACTTGGATACGCAGTATTTT. It translates to CASSSRRGHLDTQYF.

The chain links TRBV5-1 to TRBJ2-7; 10 bases align to TRBD2. The CDR3 is 18 amino acids. Germline CDR1 reads SGHRS; CDR2 reads YFSETQ. V lost 0 bases and J lost 6; bases outside the gene matches: 15. CDR3 amino acids: CASSLGGLAGAISFEQYF. In DNA, the CDR3 is TGCGCCAGCAGCTTGGGAGGTCTAGCGGGGGCTATTAGCTTCGAGCAGTACTTC.